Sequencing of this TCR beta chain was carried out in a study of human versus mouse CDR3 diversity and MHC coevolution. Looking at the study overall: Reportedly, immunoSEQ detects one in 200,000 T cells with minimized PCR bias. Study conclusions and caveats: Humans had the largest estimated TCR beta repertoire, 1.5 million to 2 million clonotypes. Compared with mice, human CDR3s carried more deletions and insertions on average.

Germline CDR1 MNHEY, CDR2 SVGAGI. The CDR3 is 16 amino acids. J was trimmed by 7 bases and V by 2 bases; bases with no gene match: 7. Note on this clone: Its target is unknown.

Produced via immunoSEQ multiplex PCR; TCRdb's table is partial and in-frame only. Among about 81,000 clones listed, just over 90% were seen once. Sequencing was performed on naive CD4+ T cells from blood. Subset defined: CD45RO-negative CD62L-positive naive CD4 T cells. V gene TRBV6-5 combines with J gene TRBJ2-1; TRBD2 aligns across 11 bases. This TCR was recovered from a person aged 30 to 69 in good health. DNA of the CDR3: TGTGCCAGCAGTTACCGTAGCGGGGGGGGAATAAATGAGCAGTTCTTC. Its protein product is CASSYRSGGGINEQFF.